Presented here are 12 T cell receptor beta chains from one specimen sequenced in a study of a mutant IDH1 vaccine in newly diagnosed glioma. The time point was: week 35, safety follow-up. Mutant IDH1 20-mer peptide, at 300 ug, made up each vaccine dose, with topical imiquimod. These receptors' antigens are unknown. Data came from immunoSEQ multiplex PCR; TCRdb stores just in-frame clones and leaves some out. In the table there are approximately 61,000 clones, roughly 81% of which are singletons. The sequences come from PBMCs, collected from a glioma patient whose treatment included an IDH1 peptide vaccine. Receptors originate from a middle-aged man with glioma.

The CDR3, as DNA: TGTGCCAGCAGCTCGGTGGGAGGGAGGGCCATCTACGAGCAGTACTTC. Translation gives CASSSVGGRAIYEQYF. The chain links TRBV7-3 to TRBJ2-7, with 7 bases matching TRBD2. The germline V gene has CDR1 SGHTA and CDR2 FQGTGA. Losses at the gene ends were 4 bases for V and 3 bases for J; bases not matched to a gene: 12. The CDR3 extends over 16 amino acids.

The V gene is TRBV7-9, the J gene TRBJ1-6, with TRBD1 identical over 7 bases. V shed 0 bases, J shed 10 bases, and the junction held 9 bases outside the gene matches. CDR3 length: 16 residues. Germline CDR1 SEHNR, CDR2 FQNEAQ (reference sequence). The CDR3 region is CASSLASTGTKSPLHF. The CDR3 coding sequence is TGTGCCAGCAGCTTAGCCTCGACAGGGACCAAGTCACCCCTCCACTTT.

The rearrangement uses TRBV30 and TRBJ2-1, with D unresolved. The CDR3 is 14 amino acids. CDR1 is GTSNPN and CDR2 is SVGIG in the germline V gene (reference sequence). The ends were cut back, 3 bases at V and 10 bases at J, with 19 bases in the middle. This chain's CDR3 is CAWRSRAGRWEQFF. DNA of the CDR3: TGTGCCTGGAGATCCCGGGCAGGACGATGGGAGCAGTTCTTC.

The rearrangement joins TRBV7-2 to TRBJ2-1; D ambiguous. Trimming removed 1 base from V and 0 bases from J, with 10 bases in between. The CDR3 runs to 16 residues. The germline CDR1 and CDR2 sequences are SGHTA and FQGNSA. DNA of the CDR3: TGTGCCAGCAGCTTAGACCCCCAGACCTCCTACAATGAGCAGTTCTTC. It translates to CASSLDPQTSYNEQFF.

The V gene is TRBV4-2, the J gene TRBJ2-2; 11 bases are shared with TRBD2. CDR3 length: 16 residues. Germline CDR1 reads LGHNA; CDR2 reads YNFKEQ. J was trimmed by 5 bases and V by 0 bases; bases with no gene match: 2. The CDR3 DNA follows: TGTGCCAGCAGCCAAGAACTAGCGGGGGAGACCGGGGAGCTGTTTTTT. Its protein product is CASSQELAGETGELFF.

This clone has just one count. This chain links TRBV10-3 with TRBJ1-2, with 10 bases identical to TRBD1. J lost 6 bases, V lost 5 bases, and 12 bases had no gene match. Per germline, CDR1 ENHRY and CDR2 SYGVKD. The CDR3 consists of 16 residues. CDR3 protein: CAISLTGGPRKDGYTF. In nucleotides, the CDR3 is TGTGCCATCAGTCTGACAGGGGGCCCGAGGAAAGATGGCTACACCTTC.

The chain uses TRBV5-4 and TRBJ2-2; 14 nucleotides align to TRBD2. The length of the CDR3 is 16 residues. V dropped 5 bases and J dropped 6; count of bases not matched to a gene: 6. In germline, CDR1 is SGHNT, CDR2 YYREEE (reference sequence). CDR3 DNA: TGTGCCAGCAGACCCGGACTAGCGGGGGGCCCCGGGGAGCTGTTTTTT. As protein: CASRPGLAGGPGELFF.

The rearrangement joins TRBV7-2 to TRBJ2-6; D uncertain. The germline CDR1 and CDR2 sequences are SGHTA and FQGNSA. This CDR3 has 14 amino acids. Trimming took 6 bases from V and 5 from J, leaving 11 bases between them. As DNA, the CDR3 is TGTGCCAGCAGTCGCTACAATCGGGCCAACGTCCTGACTTTC. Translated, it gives CASSRYNRANVLTF.

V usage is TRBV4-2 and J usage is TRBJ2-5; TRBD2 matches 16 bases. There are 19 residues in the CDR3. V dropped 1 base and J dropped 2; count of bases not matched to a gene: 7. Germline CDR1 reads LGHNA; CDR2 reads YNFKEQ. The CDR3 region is CASSQVGTSGRARQETQYF. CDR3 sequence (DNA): TGTGCCAGCAGCCAAGTGGGGACTAGCGGGAGGGCCCGGCAAGAGACCCAGTACTTC.

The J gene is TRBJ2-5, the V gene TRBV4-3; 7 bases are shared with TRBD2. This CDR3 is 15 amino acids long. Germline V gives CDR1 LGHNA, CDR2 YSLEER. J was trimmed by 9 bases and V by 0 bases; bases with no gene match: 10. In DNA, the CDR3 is TGCGCCAGCAGCCAAGATGCCGGCCGGGGGGTCTCCCAGTACTTC. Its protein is CASSQDAGRGVSQYF.

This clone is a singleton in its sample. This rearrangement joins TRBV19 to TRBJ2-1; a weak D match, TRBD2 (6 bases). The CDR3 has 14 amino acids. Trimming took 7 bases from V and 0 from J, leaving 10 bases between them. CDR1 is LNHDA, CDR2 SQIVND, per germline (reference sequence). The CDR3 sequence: CASTGGDSYNEQFF. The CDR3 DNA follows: TGTGCCAGTACAGGCGGGGACTCCTACAATGAGCAGTTCTTC.

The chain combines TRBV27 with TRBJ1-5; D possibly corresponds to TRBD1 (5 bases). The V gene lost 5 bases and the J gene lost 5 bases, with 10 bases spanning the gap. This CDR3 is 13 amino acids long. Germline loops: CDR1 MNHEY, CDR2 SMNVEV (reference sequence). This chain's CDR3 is CASSKGWDQPQHF. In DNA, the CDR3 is TGTGCCAGCAGTAAGGGGTGGGATCAGCCCCAGCATTTT.